This T cell receptor beta chain was recovered during a study of technical replicates of blood from several donors. Libraries were prepared by immunoSEQ multiplex PCR; TCRdb keeps only in-frame clonotypes and omits some of them. This sample has roughly 66,000 clones, with around 85% found just once. Germline CDR1 and CDR2: SEHNR and FQNEAQ (reference sequence). V lost 5 bases and J lost 0, with 14 bases in between. The CDR3 runs to 16 residues. Sequencing used PBMCs. This receptor was obtained from a human donor in good health. Some clones in this sample may be carry-over from other donors' samples. V gene TRBV7-9 combines with J gene TRBJ1-3; D perhaps matches TRBD1 (5 bases). CDR3 protein: CASSGGGTISGNTIYF. CDR3 coding DNA: TGTGCCAGCAGCGGGGGGGGTACCATCTCTGGAAACACCATATATTTT.